Listed below are T cell receptor beta chains from one sample, sequenced in a study of blood T cell repertoires in COVID-19. Repertoires were generated with immunoSEQ multiplex PCR, while TCRdb's copy carries only in-frame clones and drops some. The table has some 180,000 clones, roughly 90% seen once; the top ten hold roughly a sixth. Sequences were obtained from peripheral blood. These receptors all come from a man between 45 and 60 years old with COVID-19, enrolled during active disease. CDR3s include the opening cysteine and the closing phenylalanine or tryptophan. Each record gives: J gene, D gene, V gene, clone size, CDR3 protein, CDR3 DNA. A D gene is named only where the DNA matches it firmly. Part of the rows lack a size; the others show once, few, many or a class for expanded clones.

>TRBJ2-6|.|TRBV6-2/TRBV6-3|.
CASSRQPSGANVLTF
TGTGCCAGCAGTAGACAGCCTTCTGGGGCCAACGTCCTGACTTTC
>TRBJ2-7|.|TRBV20-1|.
CSPTDQGEQYF
TGCAGCCCAACTGACCAGGGTGAGCAGTACTTC
>TRBJ2-7|TRBD1|TRBV6-2/TRBV6-3|once
CASSSPGQGGEQYF
TGTGCCAGCAGTTCGCCTGGACAGGGCGGTGAGCAGTACTTC
>TRBJ2-7|TRBD1|TRBV24-1|.
CATSEAGTGSYEQYF
TGTGCCACCAGTGAGGCCGGGACAGGGAGTTACGAGCAGTACTTC
>TRBJ2-1|.|TRBV4-1|few
CASSYSEGYNEQFF
TGCGCCAGCAGCTATAGTGAGGGCTACAATGAGCAGTTCTTC
>TRBJ2-1|.|TRBV6-2/TRBV6-3|once
CASSYHGETYNEQFF
TGTGCCAGCAGTTACCACGGGGAAACTTACAATGAGCAGTTCTTC
>TRBJ2-6|TRBD1|TRBV9|.
CASSERGPGANVLTF
TGTGCCAGCAGCGAAAGGGGGCCTGGGGCCAACGTCCTGACTTTC
>TRBJ2-5|.|TRBV7-3|.
CASSSGTGTGTQYF
TGTGCCAGCAGCTCTGGGACTGGGACGGGGACCCAGTACTTC
>TRBJ2-7|.|TRBV6-5|.
CASTSPGAGSYEQYF
TGTGCCAGCACTAGCCCAGGGGCGGGTTCCTACGAGCAGTACTTC
>TRBJ1-2|TRBD1|TRBV25-1|.
CASSSSLGRGRNYGYTF
TGTGCCAGCAGTTCCTCCTTGGGCAGGGGGCGAAACTATGGCTACACCTTC
>TRBJ1-2|TRBD1|TRBV9|.
CASSVGGGNVAGYTF
TGTGCCAGCAGCGTCGGAGGGGGCAATGTAGCGGGCTACACCTTC
>TRBJ2-5|TRBD1|TRBV18|.
CASSTTGVETQYF
TGTGCCAGCTCAACGACAGGGGTCGAGACCCAGTACTTC
>TRBJ2-7|.|TRBV15|.
CATSRAQGMSTYEQYF
TGTGCCACCAGCAGAGCGCAGGGGATGAGTACCTACGAGCAGTACTTC
>TRBJ1-6|TRBD1|TRBV5-4|.
CASSLAGTDSPLHF
TGTGCCAGCAGCTTGGCCGGGACAGATTCACCCCTCCACTTT
>TRBJ2-7|.|TRBV7-2|.
CASSTSSYEQYF
TGTGCCAGCAGCACGAGCTCCTACGAGCAGTACTTC
>TRBJ1-3|.|TRBV11-3|.
CASSLQGSGNTIYF
TGTGCCAGCAGCCTACAGGGTTCAGGAAACACCATATATTTT
>TRBJ1-2|.|TRBV2|.
CASTEGTPYGYTF
TGTGCCAGCACCGAGGGGACACCCTATGGCTACACCTTC
>TRBJ2-3|.|TRBV30|.
CAWSWDTTDTQYF
TGTGCCTGGAGCTGGGACACCACAGATACGCAGTATTTT
>TRBJ1-1|.|TRBV11-2|.
CASSLGVGGEAFF
TGTGCCAGCAGCTTAGGGGTTGGGGGCGAAGCTTTCTTT
>TRBJ2-7|TRBD1|TRBV4-1|.
CASSHPGQGVYEQYF
TGCGCCAGCAGCCATCCGGGACAGGGGGTCTACGAGCAGTACTTC
>TRBJ1-6|.|TRBV28|.
CASSLGPGQTSPLHF
TGTGCCAGCAGTTTAGGGCCGGGACAAACTTCACCCCTCCACTTT
>TRBJ1-2|TRBD1|TRBV7-9|many
CASRGTGVGGYTF
TGTGCCAGCAGGGGCACAGGGGTTGGTGGCTACACCTTC
>TRBJ2-1|TRBD2|TRBV28|once
CASSLGTSGVNEQFF
TGTGCCAGCAGTTTAGGGACTAGCGGGGTGAATGAGCAGTTCTTC
>TRBJ2-7|.|TRBV1|.
CTSSQEWPSGYYEQYF
TGCACCAGCAGCCAAGAATGGCCTAGCGGGTATTACGAGCAGTACTTC
>TRBJ1-1|.|TRBV19|.
CASTARGNTEAFF
TGTGCCAGTACCGCCAGGGGGAACACTGAAGCTTTCTTT
>TRBJ2-1|TRBD1|TRBV28|.
CASRNGQGGVGQFF
TGTGCCAGCAGAAACGGACAGGGGGGAGTGGGGCAGTTCTTC
>TRBJ2-7|TRBD2|TRBV7-2|.
CASSSATSGRTMSSYEQYF
TGTGCCAGCAGCTCTGCGACTAGCGGGAGGACGATGAGCTCCTACGAGCAGTACTTC
>TRBJ1-4|.|TRBV5-6|.
CASSSSQGPGEKLFF
TGTGCCAGCAGCTCCTCACAGGGACCGGGTGAAAAACTGTTTTTT
>TRBJ1-4|TRBD1|TRBV6-2/TRBV6-3|.
CASSSDRANWKLFF
TGTGCCAGCAGTTCTGACAGGGCAAACTGGAAACTGTTTTTT
>TRBJ1-3|.|TRBV10-3|.
CAIRADTGISGNTIYF
TGTGCCATCAGGGCTGACACAGGAATCTCTGGAAACACCATATATTTT
>TRBJ2-1|TRBD2|TRBV11-3|.
CASSLGEGHNEQFF
TGTGCCAGCAGCTTGGGGGAGGGACACAATGAGCAGTTCTTC
>TRBJ2-5|.|TRBV5-4|.
CASKQGTGVKETQYF
TGTGCCAGCAAACAGGGGACGGGAGTGAAAGAGACCCAGTACTTC
>TRBJ2-3|.|TRBV10-2|once
CASSAEQTDTQYF
TGCGCCAGCAGCGCCGAACAGACAGATACGCAGTATTTT
>TRBJ1-5|TRBD1|TRBV5-4|.
CASSPGQPPYYSNQPQHF
TGTGCCAGCAGTCCGGGACAGCCACCTTACTATAGCAATCAGCCCCAGCATTTT
>TRBJ2-7|.|TRBV5-6|.
CASSFRTTGISYEQYF
TGTGCCAGCAGCTTTAGGACCACCGGGATTTCGTACGAGCAGTACTTC
>TRBJ2-3|.|TRBV3-1/TRBV3-2|.
CASSRRGADTQYF
TGTGCCAGCAGCCGGCGGGGCGCAGATACGCAGTATTTT
>TRBJ2-5|.|TRBV3-1/TRBV3-2|.
CASSQNRAETQYF
TGTGCCAGCAGCCAAAATAGAGCCGAGACCCAGTACTTC
>TRBJ2-1|TRBD2|TRBV19|.
CASSRAGSSYNEQFF
TGTGCCAGTAGTCGAGCGGGGAGCTCCTACAATGAGCAGTTCTTC
>TRBJ2-1|TRBD1|TRBV7-3|.
CASSTRSTGVNEQFF
TGTGCCAGCAGTACGCGTTCGACAGGGGTCAATGAGCAGTTCTTC
>TRBJ2-1|TRBD2|TRBV27|few
CASSSTGTSGSTEQFF
TGTGCCAGCAGTTCCACCGGGACTAGCGGTTCCACTGAGCAGTTCTTC
>TRBJ2-2|.|TRBV12-3/TRBV12-4|.
CASRVQRLGELFF
TGTGCCAGCAGGGTACAAAGACTCGGGGAGCTGTTTTTT
>TRBJ1-5|TRBD1|TRBV19|.
CASGDRYQPQHF
TGTGCCAGTGGGGACAGGTATCAGCCCCAGCATTTT
>TRBJ1-6|TRBD1|TRBV4-1|once
CASSLYDRGNSPLHF
TGCGCCAGCAGCCTCTACGACAGGGGAAATTCACCCCTCCACTTT
>TRBJ2-1|.|TRBV5-1|once
CASSATREQFF
TGCGCCAGCAGCGCAACTAGGGAGCAGTTCTTC
>TRBJ1-4|.|TRBV5-1|once
CASSFGGVNNEKLFF
TGCGCCAGCAGCTTCGGGGGGGTTAATAATGAAAAACTGTTTTTT
>TRBJ2-3|TRBD2|TRBV19|.
CASSQLLAGEGTQYF
TGTGCCAGTAGCCAATTACTAGCGGGAGAGGGTACGCAGTATTTT
>TRBJ2-7|.|TRBV9|once
CASSAGWTETYEQYF
TGTGCCAGCAGCGCGGGGTGGACAGAGACCTACGAGCAGTACTTC
>TRBJ2-5|.|TRBV5-6|.
CASSTERGSRETQYF
TGTGCCAGCAGCACGGAAAGGGGGTCGAGGGAGACCCAGTACTTC
>TRBJ1-1|.|TRBV19|.
CARTGWNTEAFF
TGTGCCAGGACCGGGTGGAACACTGAAGCTTTCTTT
>TRBJ1-1|.|TRBV2|.
CASRQMNTEAFF
TGTGCCAGCAGACAGATGAACACTGAAGCTTTCTTT
>TRBJ2-3|TRBD2|TRBV5-1|.
CASSLVLAGGADTQYF
TGCGCCAGCAGCTTGGTACTAGCGGGGGGAGCAGATACGCAGTATTTT
>TRBJ2-1|.|TRBV5-5|.
CASSLVTGGTYNEQFF
TGTGCCAGCAGCTTGGTAACCGGGGGTACCTACAATGAGCAGTTCTTC